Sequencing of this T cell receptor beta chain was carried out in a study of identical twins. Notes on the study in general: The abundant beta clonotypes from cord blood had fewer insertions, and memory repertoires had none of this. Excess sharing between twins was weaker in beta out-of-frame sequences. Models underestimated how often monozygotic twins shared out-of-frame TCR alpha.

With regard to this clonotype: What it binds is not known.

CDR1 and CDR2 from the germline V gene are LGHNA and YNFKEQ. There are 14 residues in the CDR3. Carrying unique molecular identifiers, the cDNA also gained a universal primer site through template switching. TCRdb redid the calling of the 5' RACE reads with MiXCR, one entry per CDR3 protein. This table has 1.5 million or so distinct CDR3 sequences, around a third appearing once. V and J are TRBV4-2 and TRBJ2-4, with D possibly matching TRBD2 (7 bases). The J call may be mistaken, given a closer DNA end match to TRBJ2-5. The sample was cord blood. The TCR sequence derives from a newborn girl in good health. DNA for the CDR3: TGTGCCAGCAGCCAATCAAAGGGGGGGCAGACCCAGTACTTC. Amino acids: CASSQSKGGQTQYF.